This TCR beta chain is from a study of regulatory T cells in long-lasting Graves disease (dated by TCRdb to the early 2020s). With regard to the full study: In the newly diagnosed Graves' disease group, patients had been taking antithyroid drugs for less than 3 months. This study used TCR sequencing and RNA sequencing of peripheral blood to compare persistent Graves' disease patients against newly diagnosed Graves' disease patients. The study was registered as a clinical trial and conducted in China. TCR sequencing covered approximately 13 persistent and some 20 newly diagnosed Graves' disease patients, approximately 33 samples in total.

Receptors were amplified or captured by multiplex PCR. The reads were generated on an Illumina HiSeq 4000. iRepertoire HTBI primers and Arm-PCR amplification of CDR3 regions were used to construct TCR beta libraries. Before sequencing, the PCR products underwent gel purification. For the original study's pipeline: Gene usage analysis of CDR3 amino acid clonotypes relied on the approximately 62 TRBV and 14 TRBJ segments identified across samples. COPE and FqMerger were used to merge filtered high-quality paired reads into contigs. Contigs were aligned with BLAST to IMGT TRBV, TRBD and TRBJ reference genes, and CDR3 was defined per IMGT. Any clonotype with a frequency above 0.1% was counted as a highly expanded clone. Shannon entropy was used to measure repertoire diversity, and the Gini coefficient was used to measure V-J evenness. Clonotypes shared by more than one individual were considered public. TCRdb reprocessing: public reads trimmed at Q25 with fastp, clones called with MiXCR, in-frame beta chains kept. One record per CDR3 amino acid sequence lists the most common genes and DNA. These V and J calls originate from TCRdb's pipeline instead of the authors' own analysis. The sample data list roughly 560,000 distinct CDR3 sequences, and around 13% of these were observed just once. Jointly, the top ten make up roughly 9.3% of the sample.

Taken with the paper, the label for time point translates to: newly diagnosed GD, antithyroid drugs for less than 3 months. For both TCR sequencing and RNA sequencing, RNA was extracted from PBMCs in TRIzol. The diagnosis of Graves' disease was made according to American Thyroid Association guidelines. Patients were recruited from an endocrinology department in Xi'an, China. From each patient, around 9 milliliters of peripheral blood was collected into an EDTA anticoagulant tube. Ficoll Paque Plus density gradient separation was used to isolate PBMCs, and no further T cell sorting was performed. An Agilent 2100 Bioanalyzer and agarose gel were used to check RNA quality, and a NanoDrop 2000 was used to measure RNA concentration. This clonotype has more than one count but fewer than ten. The target of this receptor is not known. The input lacks base qualities; no much larger clone sits a single base away.

The CDR3 starts with the cysteine, ends with the phenylalanine, and has 15 residues. Just the 45-base CDR3 DNA is kept, in frame starting at base 1. Via the germline V gene, CDR1 is SGDLS and CDR2 YYNGEE. V is clipped by 4 bases and J by 0 bases, and the sequence between their germline boundaries is 11 bases long. Broad study findings and their caveats: Preferential use of TRBV28, TRBJ1-2 and TRBJ2-5 was observed in persistent disease, whereas TRBV20-1 and TRBJ2-1 were favored in newly diagnosed disease. The small sample size was acknowledged by the authors as a limitation that may reduce accuracy. The study examined only peripheral blood because the primary lesion, thyroid tissue, could not be accessed. Patients with persistent disease shared more public clonotypes (roughly 2,900) than newly diagnosed patients did (966). Only the TCR beta chain was sequenced and analyzed. Compared with newly diagnosed patients, patients with persistent Graves' disease had lower TCR Shannon entropy and fewer highly expanded clones, which suggests clonal expansion.

This sample also belongs to another study, concerning T cells in Graves' hyperthyroidism and ophthalmopathy. Reported in the second study: Graves' hyperthyroidism was defined as stable when no progression to ophthalmopathy occurred over 18 months of follow-up. Hyperthyroidism patients were newly diagnosed, had a disease duration of under 2 months, and were aged 18 to 65 years. Exclusion was applied to patients with uncontrolled infections, other autoimmune diseases, pregnancy or lactation. Diagnoses were established on the basis of clinical symptoms, serum thyroxine and TRAb, thyroid ultrasound, and orbital computed tomography. A first-round RT-PCR of the TCR CDR3 used the HTBI primer set with the Qiagen OneStep RT-PCR kit. Most expanded thyroid clonotypes (frequency above 0.001) were also found in blood, which suggests that blood repertoires may mirror thyroid immune responses. A model built on a 13 V-J signature distinguished ophthalmopathy from stable hyperthyroidism, reaching roughly 88% sensitivity and 81.08% specificity in cross-validation and 80%/75% in testing. In validation, progression to ophthalmopathy was predicted by the model with 65% to 71% sensitivity and about 72% specificity, a median of around 6.5 months before onset. A discovery cohort of about 96 patients, roughly 45 with Graves' ophthalmopathy and over 55 with stable Graves' hyperthyroidism, was used to find distinguishing TCR V-J signatures. An independent validation cohort of about 19 hyperthyroidism patients and some 15 patients who later progressed to ophthalmopathy tested prospective prediction of ophthalmopathy. The roughly 100 discovery patients were randomly split 7:3 into training and test sets. Thyroid tissue and blood T-cell repertoires from roughly 6 Graves' hyperthyroidism patients were also compared in the study. After sampling, hyperthyroidism patients received methimazole starting at 30 mg daily, and ophthalmopathy patients received high-dose intravenous methylprednisolone. Libraries were constructed in a second round of multiplex PCR, after which size selection and purification were carried out. The libraries were sequenced on an Illumina HiSeq2000 using paired-end 100 bp reads. Raw data were processed with SOAPnuke, discarding reads with adapters, uncalled bases, mean Phred below 15, or no exact constant-primer or identifier match. COPE v1.2.5 was used to merge high-quality paired reads, and clonotypes were defined as unique nucleotide sequences. MiTCR v1.1 was used to align the clonotypes against IMGT TRBV, TRBD and TRBJ reference segments. The analysis included only V-J combinations with a frequency above 0.0001, which together covered around 99% of the repertoires. The TCS score was defined as the ratio of F50 (clonal expansion) to E x V (chaos), calculated using BLOSUM62-based TCRdist between CDR3 peptides within each V-J. Welch's t-statistics and random forest reduced just over 500 V-J features to roughly 13, which were used in a naive Bayes classifier (R e1071). No statistical method was used to fix the sample size in advance, and group allocation was not hidden from the investigators. The paper reports TCR Vbeta CDR3 sequencing of 140 or so peripheral blood samples: around 45 ophthalmopathy, fewer than 85 hyperthyroidism and around 17 progressor patients.

The sample was peripheral blood mononuclear cells (PBMCs), taken at new diagnosis, from a patient treated with antithyroid drugs. The sequence joins TRBV9 to TRBJ1-3; the best D guess is TRBD1, with 6 bases matching. The receptor was derived from a woman aged 30 to 39 with Graves disease. Donor details come from another sample of the same person, matched by shared clones. The CDR3 protein sequence reads: CASSSGGLSGNTIYF. Here is the DNA: TGTGCCAGCAGCTCGGGGGGCCTCTCTGGAAACACCATATATTTT.